The 8 T cell receptor beta chains listed next were all sequenced from one sample in a study of T cells in Graves' hyperthyroidism and ophthalmopathy. RNA transcripts provided the source from which TCR beta CDR3 regions were amplified. The HTBI primer set drove a first-round RT-PCR of the TCR CDR3. TCRdb re-analysed the multiplex PCR reads in MiXCR, keeping a single row per CDR3 protein. The table shows approximately 320,000 distinct CDR3 sequences, with around a sixth occurring only once. The sample was blood. All receptors come from a man younger than 40 with Graves' hyperthyroidism.

The chain uses TRBV27 and TRBJ1-6, with TRBD1 as a possible D gene (5 bases). This CDR3 comprises 13 residues. V was clipped by 7 bases and J by 8 bases, with 12 bases between them. Germline CDR1 reads MNHEY; CDR2 reads SMNVEV (reference sequence). The CDR3 region is CASTVSRDSPLHF. As DNA, the CDR3 is TGTGCCAGCACCGTCTCCAGGGATTCACCCCTCCACTTT.

This clonotype was observed many times. This chain links TRBV11-2 with TRBJ2-3, with 7 bases lining up with TRBD2. CDR1 is SGHAT and CDR2 is FQNNGV in the germline V gene. This CDR3 comprises 15 residues. The V and J ends lost 5 bases and 0 bases, in that order; junction bases with no gene match: 5. Here the CDR3 DNA reads TGTGCCAGCAGCGGGGGGGAGAGGAGCACAGATACGCAGTATTTT. This translates into CASSGGERSTDTQYF.

This clonotype was detected many times. The chain uses TRBV19 and TRBJ1-1; D is possibly TRBD1 (5 bases). This CDR3 region has 18 residues. V lost 3 bases, J lost 0 bases, and 20 bases lay in between. Germline CDR1 and CDR2: LNHDA and SQIVND (reference sequence). Here the CDR3 reads CASSIMYGAISMNTEAFF. In DNA form, the CDR3 reads TGTGCCAGTAGTATCATGTACGGGGCCATATCCATGAACACTGAAGCTTTCTTT.

This clonotype was observed at least ten times. CDR3 nucleotides: TGTGCCACCAGTGAGAGCGATGGGACCCAGTACTTC. Residues: CATSESDGTQYF. The rearrangement uses TRBV24-1 and TRBJ2-5, with D uncertain. In germline, CDR1 is KGHDR, CDR2 SFDVKD. V dropped 4 bases and J dropped 7 bases, with 9 bases sitting between them. The CDR3 spans 12 residues.

This clonotype was counted a single time. A much larger clone lies a single base off, so this may be a read error. This chain uses TRBV24-1 with TRBJ2-3; possibly TRBD2 for D (5 bases). In germline, CDR1 is KGHDR, CDR2 SFDVKD. The CDR3 totals 19 residues. For the CDR3, the DNA is TGTGCCACCAGTGCCAAGAGGGAGCGGCTTCTCCTTAGCACAGATACGCGGTATTTT. Its protein product is CATSAKRERLLLSTDTRYF.

Remarks on this clonotype: Just one base apart from a much larger clone, this may be a read error. This sequence joins TRBV7-9 and TRBJ2-3; D is tentatively TRBD1 or TRBD2 (5 bases each). Trimming took 5 bases from V and 2 from J, leaving 11 bases between them. The V gene's germline CDR1 is SEHNR and CDR2 FQNEAQ (reference sequence). This CDR3 comprises 14 residues. CDR3 DNA: TGTGCCAGCAGCACCGGGGCCTTCACAGATACGCAGTATTTT. Protein sequence: CASSTGAFTDTQYF.

V usage is TRBV5-6 and J usage is TRBJ1-1; 7 bases fit TRBD1. This CDR3 contains 15 residues. Germline loops: CDR1 SGHDT, CDR2 YYEEEE. V shed 0 bases and J 4 bases; nucleotides not matched to a gene: 6. CDR3 amino acids: CASSLGRGLGTEAFF. CDR3 coding DNA: TGTGCCAGCAGCTTGGGAAGGGGGCTAGGCACTGAAGCTTTCTTT.

This clonotype was seen repeatedly, ten times or more. The chain uses TRBV12-3 or TRBV12-4 and TRBJ2-4; D perhaps matches TRBD1 (6 bases). CDR3 length: 13 residues. V dropped 3 bases and J dropped 8 bases, with 11 bases sitting between them. For the CDR3, the DNA is TGTGCCAGCAGTTTGGGACACTATGACATTCAGTACTTC. Protein: CASSLGHYDIQYF.